This TCR beta chain is from a study of T cell clones after liver transplantation. The method was immunoSEQ multiplex PCR; TCRdb's version includes in-frame clones alone and lacks a portion of them. The sample shows tens of thousands of clones, around four fifths of them seen only once. Trimming cost V 1 base and J 1 base, with 8 bases left between them. Germline V CDR1 and CDR2: MGHRA, YSYEKL. The CDR3 length is 15 residues. The TCR comes from a human patient who received a liver transplant. A share of the T cells may be of graft donor origin. V usage is TRBV4-1 and J usage is TRBJ1-5, with D possibly TRBD1 on 5 matching bases. This specimen was CD4+ T cells from blood, taken at the 22-month timepoint. The CDR3 spells CASSQVGQSNQPQHF. The CDR3 bases are TGCGCCAGCAGCCAAGTGGGGCAAAGCAATCAGCCCCAGCATTTT.